One and the same sample provided the 2 T cell receptor beta chains below, sequenced in a study of CD8+CD57+ T cells in acquired aplastic anemia. Genomic DNA served as template for TCR beta VDJ and CDR3 profiling. TCRdb re-analysed the reads in MiXCR, keeping a single row per CDR3 protein. The table records 150,000 to 200,000 distinct CDR3 sequences, roughly 64% of them present only once. Sequencing was performed on sorted CD4+, CD8+, or CD8+CD57+ T cells (not recorded which) from PBMCs. The receptors originated from a human donor with severe aplastic anemia or a healthy control (not recorded which).

This clonotype was counted ten times or more. CDR3 protein: CASSLQGKAKNIQYF. The CDR3 bases are TGTGCCAGCAGCTTGCAGGGTAAAGCCAAAAACATTCAGTACTTC. The V call is TRBV7-2, the J call TRBJ2-4, with a weak D call TRBD1 (5 bases). V gave up 3 bases and J gave up 0 bases, with 9 bases separating them. This CDR3 has 15 residues. The germline gives CDR1 SGHTA, CDR2 FQGNSA.

A word on this clonotype: A junction boundary mismatches the germline segment, possibly from a read error. The chain has TRBV5-1 and TRBJ2-2, with D unresolved. Looked up from germline, CDR1 is SGHRS and CDR2 is YFSETQ. This CDR3 contains 14 residues. CDR3 residues: CASSLRPYTGELFF. The CDR3, as DNA: TGTGCCAGCAGCTTAAGGCCCTACACCGGGGAGCTGTTTTTT.